The T cell receptor (beta chain) described here comes from a study of beta chain features in type 1 diabetes. One heparinised draw of blood, averaging about 116 mL, came from each donor. V gave up 3 bases and J gave up 4 bases; unmatched junction bases: 8. CDR3 length equals 15 residues. Germline values: CDR1 SGHRS, CDR2 YFSETQ. Expressed TCRB transcripts were sequenced after all isolated RNA was converted to cDNA. Approximately 3.5 million reads per sample on average were obtained from naive, central memory and regulatory T cell samples. The method was immunoSEQ multiplex PCR; TCRdb's version includes in-frame clones alone and lacks a portion of them. The sample consists of hundreds of thousands of clones, roughly 70% of them appearing once.

Sequenced sample: naive CD4+ T cells from blood. The chain has TRBV5-1 and TRBJ2-5; 8 nucleotides agree with TRBD1. This TCR was sampled from a man in his thirties or forties in good health. The CDR3 sequence: CASSYNRGSGETQYF. In DNA form, the CDR3 reads TGCGCCAGCAGCTACAACAGGGGGTCGGGAGAGACCCAGTACTTC.